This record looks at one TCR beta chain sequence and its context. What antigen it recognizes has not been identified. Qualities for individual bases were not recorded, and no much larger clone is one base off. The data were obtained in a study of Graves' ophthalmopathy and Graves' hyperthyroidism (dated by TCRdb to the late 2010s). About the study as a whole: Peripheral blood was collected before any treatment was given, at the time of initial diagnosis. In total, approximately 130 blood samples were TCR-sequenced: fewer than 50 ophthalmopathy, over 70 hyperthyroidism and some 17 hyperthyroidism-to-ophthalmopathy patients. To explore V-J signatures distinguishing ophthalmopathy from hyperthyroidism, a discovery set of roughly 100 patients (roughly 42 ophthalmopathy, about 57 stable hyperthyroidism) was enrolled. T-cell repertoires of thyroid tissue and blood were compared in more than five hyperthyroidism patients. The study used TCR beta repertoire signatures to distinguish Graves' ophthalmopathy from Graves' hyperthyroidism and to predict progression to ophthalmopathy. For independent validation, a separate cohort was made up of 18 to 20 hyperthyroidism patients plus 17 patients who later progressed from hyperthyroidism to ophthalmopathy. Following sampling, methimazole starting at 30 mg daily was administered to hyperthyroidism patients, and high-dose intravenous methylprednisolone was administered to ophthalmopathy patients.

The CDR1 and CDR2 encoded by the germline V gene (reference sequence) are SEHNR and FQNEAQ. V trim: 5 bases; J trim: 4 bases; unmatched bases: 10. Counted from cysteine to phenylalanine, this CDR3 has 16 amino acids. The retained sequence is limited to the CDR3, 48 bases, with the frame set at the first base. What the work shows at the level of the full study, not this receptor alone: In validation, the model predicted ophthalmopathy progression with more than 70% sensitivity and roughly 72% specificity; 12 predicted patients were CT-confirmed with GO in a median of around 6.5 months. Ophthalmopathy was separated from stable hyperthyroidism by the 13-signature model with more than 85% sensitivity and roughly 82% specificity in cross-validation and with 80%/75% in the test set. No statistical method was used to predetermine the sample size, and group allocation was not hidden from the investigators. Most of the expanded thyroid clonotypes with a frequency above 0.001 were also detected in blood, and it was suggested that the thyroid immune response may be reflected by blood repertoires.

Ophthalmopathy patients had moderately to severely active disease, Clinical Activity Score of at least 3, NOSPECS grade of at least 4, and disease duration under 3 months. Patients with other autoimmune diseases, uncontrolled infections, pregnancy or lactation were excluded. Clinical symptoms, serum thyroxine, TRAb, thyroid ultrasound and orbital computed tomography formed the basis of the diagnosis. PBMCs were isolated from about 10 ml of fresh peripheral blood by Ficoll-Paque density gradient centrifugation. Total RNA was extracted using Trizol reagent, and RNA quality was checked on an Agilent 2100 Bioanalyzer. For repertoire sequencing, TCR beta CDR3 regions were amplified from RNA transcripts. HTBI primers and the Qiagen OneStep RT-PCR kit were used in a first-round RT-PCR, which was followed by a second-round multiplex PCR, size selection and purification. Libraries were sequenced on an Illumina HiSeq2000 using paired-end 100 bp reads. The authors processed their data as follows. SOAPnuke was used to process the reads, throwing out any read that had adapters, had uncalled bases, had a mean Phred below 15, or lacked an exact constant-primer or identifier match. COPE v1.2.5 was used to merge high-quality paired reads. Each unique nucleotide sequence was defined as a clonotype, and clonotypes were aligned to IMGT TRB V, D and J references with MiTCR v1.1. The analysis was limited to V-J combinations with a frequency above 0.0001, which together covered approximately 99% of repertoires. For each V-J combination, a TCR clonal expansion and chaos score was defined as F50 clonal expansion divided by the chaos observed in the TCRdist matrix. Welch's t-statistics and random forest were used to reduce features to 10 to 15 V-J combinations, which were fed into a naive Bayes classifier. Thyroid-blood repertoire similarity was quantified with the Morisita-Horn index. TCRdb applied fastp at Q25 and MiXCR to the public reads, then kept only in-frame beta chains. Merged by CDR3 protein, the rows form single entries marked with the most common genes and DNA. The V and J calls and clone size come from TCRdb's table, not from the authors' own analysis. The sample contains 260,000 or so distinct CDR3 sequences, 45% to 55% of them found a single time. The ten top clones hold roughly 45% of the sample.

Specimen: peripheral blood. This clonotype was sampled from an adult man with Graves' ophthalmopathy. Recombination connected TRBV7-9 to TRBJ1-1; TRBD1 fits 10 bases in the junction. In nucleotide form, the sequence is TGTGCCAGCAGCCCAGGGACAGGGGTCGGGGGCACTGAAGCTTTCTTT. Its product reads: CASSPGTGVGGTEAFF.